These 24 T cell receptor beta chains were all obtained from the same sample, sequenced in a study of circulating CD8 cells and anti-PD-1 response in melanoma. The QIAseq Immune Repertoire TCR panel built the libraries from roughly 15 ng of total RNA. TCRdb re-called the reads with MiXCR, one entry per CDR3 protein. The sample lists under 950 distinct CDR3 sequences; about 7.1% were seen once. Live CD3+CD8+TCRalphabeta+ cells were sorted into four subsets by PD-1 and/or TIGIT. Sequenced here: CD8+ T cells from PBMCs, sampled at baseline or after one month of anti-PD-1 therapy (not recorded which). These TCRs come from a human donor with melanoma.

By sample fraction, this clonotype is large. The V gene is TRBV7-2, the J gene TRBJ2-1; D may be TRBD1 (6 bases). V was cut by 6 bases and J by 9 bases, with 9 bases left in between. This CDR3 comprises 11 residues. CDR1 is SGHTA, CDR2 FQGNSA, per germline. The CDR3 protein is CASRIGGEQFF. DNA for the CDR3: TGTGCCAGCAGAATAGGGGGTGAGCAGTTCTTC.

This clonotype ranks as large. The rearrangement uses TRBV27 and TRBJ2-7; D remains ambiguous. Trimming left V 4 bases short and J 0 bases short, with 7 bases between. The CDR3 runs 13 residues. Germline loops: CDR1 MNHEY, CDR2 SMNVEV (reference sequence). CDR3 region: CASSSRASYEQYF. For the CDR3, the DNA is TGTGCCAGCAGTTCCCGGGCCTCCTACGAGCAGTACTTC.

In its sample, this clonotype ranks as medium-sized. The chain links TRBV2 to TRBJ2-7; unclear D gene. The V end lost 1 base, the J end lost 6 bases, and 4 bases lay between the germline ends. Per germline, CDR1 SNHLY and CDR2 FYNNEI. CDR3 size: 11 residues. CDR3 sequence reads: CASSEGGEQYF. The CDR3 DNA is TGTGCCAGCAGTGAAGGGGGCGAGCAGTACTTC.

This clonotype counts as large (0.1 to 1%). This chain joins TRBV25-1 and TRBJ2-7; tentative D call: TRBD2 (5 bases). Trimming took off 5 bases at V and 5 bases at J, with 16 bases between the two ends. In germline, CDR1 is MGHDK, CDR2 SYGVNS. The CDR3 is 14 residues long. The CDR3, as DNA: TGTGCCAGCAGTTCAAGGAGAGGGAACAACGAGCAGTACTTC. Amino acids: CASSSRRGNNEQYF.

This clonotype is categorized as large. DNA of the CDR3: TGTGCCTCTGCGGGGTTGAACAATGAGCAGTTCTTC. It yields the protein CASAGLNNEQFF. The J gene is TRBJ2-1, the V gene TRBV2; D possibly corresponds to TRBD2 (6 bases). Germline-derived CDR1 and CDR2 are SNHLY and FYNNEI. This CDR3 is 12 amino acids long. Trimming shortened V by 11 bases and J by 5 bases, and 13 bases separated the two germline ends.

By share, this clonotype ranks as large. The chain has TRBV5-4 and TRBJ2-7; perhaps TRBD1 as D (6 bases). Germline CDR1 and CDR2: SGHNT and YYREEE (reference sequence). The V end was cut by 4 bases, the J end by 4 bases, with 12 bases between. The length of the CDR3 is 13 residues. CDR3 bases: TGTGCCAGCAGCATATTACAGGGTTACGAGCAGTACTTC. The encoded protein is CASSILQGYEQYF.

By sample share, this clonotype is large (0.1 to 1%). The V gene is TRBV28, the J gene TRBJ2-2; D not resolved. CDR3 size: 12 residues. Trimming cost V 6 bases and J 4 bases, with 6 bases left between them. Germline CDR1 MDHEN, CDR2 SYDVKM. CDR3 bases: TGTGCCAGCAGATTGGGCACCGGGGAGCTGTTTTTT. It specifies CASRLGTGELFF.

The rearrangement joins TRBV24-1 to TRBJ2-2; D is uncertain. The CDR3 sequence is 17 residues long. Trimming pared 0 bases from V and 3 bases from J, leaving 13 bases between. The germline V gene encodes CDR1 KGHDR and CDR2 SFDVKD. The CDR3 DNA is TGTGCCACCAGTGATTTGCTCCTGAGAGTCGACACCGGGGAGCTGTTTTTT. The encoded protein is CATSDLLLRVDTGELFF.

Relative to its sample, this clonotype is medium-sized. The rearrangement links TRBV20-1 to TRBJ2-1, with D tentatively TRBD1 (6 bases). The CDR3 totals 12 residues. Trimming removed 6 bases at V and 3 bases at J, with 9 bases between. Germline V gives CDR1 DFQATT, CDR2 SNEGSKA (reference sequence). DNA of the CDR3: TGCAGTGCCGAGGACAGCTACAATGAGCAGTTCTTC. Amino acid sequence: CSAEDSYNEQFF.

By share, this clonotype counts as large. The chain's CDR3 is CASSQDLGGGTDSSYTF. CDR3 coding DNA: TGCGCCAGCAGCCAAGATCTAGGGGGCGGAACGGATTCCTCATACACCTTC. The chain couples TRBV4-3 to TRBJ1-2; 7 bases match TRBD1. Germline V gene lookup returns CDR1 LGHNA and CDR2 YSLEER. Trimming at V came to 0 bases and at J to 11 bases, leaving 18 bases not matched to a gene. The CDR3 has 17 amino acids.

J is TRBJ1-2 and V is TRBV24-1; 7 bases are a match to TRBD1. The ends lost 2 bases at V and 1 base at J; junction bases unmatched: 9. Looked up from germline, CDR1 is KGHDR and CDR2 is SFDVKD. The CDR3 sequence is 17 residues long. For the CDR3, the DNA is TGTGCCACCAGTGATTCTGGGGGGGACAGAAGTAACTATGGCTACACCTTC. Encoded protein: CATSDSGGDRSNYGYTF.

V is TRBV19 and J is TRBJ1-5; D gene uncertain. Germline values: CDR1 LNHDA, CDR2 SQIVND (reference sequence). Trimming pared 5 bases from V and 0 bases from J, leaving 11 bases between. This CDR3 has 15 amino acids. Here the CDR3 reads CASSLTLYSNQPQHF. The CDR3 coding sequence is TGTGCCAGTAGTTTGACACTGTATAGCAATCAGCCCCAGCATTTT.

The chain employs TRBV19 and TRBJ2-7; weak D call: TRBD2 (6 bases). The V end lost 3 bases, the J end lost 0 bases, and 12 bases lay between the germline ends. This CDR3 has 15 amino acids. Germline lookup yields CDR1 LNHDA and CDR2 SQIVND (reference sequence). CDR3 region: CASSIAGGNSYEQYF. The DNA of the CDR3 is TGTGCCAGTAGTATCGCTGGCGGGAACTCCTACGAGCAGTACTTC.

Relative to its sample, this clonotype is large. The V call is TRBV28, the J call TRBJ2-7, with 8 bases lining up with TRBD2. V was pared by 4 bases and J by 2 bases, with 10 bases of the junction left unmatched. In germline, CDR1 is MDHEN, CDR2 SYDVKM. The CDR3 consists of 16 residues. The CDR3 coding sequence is TGTGCCAGCAGTTCGCCCAGGACTAGCCTAACCTACGAGCAGTACTTC. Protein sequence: CASSSPRTSLTYEQYF.

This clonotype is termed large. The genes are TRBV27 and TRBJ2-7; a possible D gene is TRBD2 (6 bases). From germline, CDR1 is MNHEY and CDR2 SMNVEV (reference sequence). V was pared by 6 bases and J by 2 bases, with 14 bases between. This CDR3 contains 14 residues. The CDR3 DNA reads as TGTGCCAGCAGGATTGGGGGGAGCACCTACGAGCAGTACTTC. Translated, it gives CASRIGGSTYEQYF.

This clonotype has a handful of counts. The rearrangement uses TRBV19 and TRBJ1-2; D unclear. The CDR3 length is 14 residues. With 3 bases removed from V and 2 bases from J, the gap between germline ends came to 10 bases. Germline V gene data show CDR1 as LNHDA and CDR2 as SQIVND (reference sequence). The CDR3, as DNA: TGTGCCAGTAGTATTGGGCGCGCCAACTATGGCTACACCTTC. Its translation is CASSIGRANYGYTF.

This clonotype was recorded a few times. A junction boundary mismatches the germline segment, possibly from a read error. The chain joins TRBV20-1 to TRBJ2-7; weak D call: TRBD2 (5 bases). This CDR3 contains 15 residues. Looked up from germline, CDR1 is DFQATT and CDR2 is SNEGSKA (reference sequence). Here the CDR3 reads CSARSLRGNSYERYF. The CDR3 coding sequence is TGCAGTGCTAGGTCTTTGAGAGGGAATTCCTACGAGCGGTACTTC.

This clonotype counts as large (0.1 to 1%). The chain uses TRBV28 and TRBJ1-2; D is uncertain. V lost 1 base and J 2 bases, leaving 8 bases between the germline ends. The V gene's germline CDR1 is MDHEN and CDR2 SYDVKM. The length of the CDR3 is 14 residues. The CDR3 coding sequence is TGTGCCAGCAGTTTATACAGAACGAACTATGGCTACACCTTC. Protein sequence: CASSLYRTNYGYTF.

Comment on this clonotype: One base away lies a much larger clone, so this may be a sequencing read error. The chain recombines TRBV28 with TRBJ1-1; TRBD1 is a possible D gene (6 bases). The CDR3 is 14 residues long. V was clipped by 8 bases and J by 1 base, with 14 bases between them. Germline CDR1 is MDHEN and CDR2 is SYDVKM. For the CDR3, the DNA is TGTGCCAGCCCACCCCGGGACACGAACACTGAAGCTTTCTTT. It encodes CASPPRDTNTEAFF.

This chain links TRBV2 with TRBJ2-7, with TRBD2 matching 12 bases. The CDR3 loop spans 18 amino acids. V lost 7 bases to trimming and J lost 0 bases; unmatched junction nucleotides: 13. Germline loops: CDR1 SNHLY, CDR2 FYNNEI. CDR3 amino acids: CASINPGLAGPRSYEQYF. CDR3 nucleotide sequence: TGTGCCAGCATCAATCCGGGACTAGCGGGCCCCCGCTCCTACGAGCAGTACTTC.

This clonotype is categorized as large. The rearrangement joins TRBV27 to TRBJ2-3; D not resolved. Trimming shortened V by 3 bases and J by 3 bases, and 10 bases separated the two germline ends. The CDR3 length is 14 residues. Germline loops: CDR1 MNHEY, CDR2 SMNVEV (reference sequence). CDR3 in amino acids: CASSFSPRTDTQYF. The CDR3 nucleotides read TGTGCCAGCAGTTTTAGCCCCCGTACAGATACGCAGTATTTT.

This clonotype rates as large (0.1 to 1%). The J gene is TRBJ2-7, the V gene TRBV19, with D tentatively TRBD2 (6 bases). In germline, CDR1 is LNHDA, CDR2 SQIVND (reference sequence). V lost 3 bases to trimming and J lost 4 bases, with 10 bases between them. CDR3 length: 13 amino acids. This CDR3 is CASSISAGYEQYF. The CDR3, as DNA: TGTGCCAGTAGTATCAGCGCGGGGTACGAGCAGTACTTC.

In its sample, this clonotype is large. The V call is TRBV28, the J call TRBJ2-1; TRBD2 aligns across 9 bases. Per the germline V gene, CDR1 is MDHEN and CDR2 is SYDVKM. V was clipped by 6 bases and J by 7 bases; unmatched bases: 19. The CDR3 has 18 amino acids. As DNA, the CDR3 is TGTGCCAGCAGCCCTACCTCGTATAGCGGGAGAAATTCGAATGAGCAGTTCTTC. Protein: CASSPTSYSGRNSNEQFF.

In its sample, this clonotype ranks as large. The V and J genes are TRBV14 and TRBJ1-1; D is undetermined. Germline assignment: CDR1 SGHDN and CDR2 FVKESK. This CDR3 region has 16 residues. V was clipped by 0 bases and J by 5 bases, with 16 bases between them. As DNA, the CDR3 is TGTGCCAGCAGCCAAGATAGCCCACCGAGACGGACTGAAGCTTTCTTT. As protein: CASSQDSPPRRTEAFF.